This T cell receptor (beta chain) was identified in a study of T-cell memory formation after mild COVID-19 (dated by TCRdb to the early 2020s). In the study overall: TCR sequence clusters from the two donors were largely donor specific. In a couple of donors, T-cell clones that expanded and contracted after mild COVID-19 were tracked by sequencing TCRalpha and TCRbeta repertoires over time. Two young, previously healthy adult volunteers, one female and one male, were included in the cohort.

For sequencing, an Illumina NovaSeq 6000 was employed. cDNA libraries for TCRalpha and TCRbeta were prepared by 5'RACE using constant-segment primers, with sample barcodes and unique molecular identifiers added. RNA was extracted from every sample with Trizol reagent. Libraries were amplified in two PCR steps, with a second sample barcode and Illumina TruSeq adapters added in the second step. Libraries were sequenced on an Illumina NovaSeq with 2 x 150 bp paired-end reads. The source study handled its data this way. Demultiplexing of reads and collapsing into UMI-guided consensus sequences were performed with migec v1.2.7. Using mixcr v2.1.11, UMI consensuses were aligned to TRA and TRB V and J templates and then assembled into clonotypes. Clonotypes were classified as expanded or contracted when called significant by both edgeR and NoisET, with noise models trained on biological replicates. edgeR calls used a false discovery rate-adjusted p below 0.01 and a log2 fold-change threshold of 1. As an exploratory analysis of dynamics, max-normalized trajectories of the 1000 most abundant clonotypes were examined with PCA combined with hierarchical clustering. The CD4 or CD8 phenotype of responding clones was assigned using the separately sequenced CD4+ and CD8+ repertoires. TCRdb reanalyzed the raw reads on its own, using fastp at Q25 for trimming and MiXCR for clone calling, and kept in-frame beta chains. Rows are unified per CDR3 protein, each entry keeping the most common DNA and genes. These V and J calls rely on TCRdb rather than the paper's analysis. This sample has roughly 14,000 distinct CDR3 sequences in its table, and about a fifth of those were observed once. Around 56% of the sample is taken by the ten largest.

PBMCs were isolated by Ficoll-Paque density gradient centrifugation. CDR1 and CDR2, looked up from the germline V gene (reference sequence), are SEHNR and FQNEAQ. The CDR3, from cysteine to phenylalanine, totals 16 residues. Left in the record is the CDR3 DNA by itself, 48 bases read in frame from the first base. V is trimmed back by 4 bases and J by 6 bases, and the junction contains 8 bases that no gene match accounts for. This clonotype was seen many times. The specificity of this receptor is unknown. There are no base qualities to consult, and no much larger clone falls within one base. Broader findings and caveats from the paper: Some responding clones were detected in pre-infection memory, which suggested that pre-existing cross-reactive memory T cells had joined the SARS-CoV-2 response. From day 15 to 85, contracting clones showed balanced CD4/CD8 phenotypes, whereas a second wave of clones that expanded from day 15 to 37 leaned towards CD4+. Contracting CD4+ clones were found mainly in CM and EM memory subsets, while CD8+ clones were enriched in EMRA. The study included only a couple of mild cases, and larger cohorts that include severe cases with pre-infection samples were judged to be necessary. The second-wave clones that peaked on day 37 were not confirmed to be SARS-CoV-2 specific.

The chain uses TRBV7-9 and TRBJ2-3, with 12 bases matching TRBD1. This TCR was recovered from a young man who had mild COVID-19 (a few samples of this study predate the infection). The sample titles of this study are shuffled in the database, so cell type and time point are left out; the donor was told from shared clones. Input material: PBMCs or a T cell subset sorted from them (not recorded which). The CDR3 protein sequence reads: CASSSTGTGGLDTQYF. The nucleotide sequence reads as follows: TGTGCCAGCAGCTCGACCGGGACAGGGGGCCTCGATACGCAGTATTTT.